This entry describes one T cell receptor (beta chain). In this sample, this clone turned up a few times. Its target antigen remains unknown. No much larger clone is present one base from it, and per-base qualities are unavailable. The data are from a study of blood T cell repertoires in COVID-19 (dated by TCRdb to about 2020). As for the study more broadly: Collaborator samples came from the United States, Italy and Spain and covered acute and convalescent phases of COVID-19. The material from the prospective study consisted of cDNA or gDNA derived from T cells, B-cell-depleted T cells, or PBMCs. Deeply sampled blood TCRbeta repertoires from subjects exposed to, actively infected with, or recovered from COVID-19 were included in the dataset. The repertoires were released in a freely available public database meant as a resource for research on the immune response to SARS-CoV-2. Samples were obtained from the ongoing ImmuneRACE study (first 160 participants) and from over 1,000 subjects provided by 6 global collaborators. A de-identified subject ID, COVID-19 status, age in years and sex were almost always included in the sample metadata. Where HLA class I and class II types were available, the types were taken from metadata supplied by the sample provider, not from assay-based typing. Overall study outcomes, separate from this receptor: The amount of clinical and demographic metadata varied by source and participant and was provided uncurated.

V loses 5 bases, J loses 5 bases, and the germline ends lie 21 bases apart. According to the germline V gene (reference sequence), CDR1 reads SEHNR and CDR2 reads FQNEAQ. The CDR3 has 16 amino acids, counting the end cysteine and phenylalanine. Only CDR3 DNA remains: 48 bases, in frame from the first base. Each collaborating institution followed its own protocols to collect whole blood in K2EDTA tubes. For TCRbeta analysis, collaborators shipped samples as frozen whole blood, isolated PBMCs, or DNA extracted from either of those sample types. TCRbeta CDR3 regions were amplified from genomic DNA using the immunoSEQ Assay, a bias-controlled multiplex PCR. Concerning the study's data processing: Nucleated cell counts per sample were estimated from amplification of reference gene primers within the assay. To quantify the absolute abundance of each unique TCRbeta CDR3 rearrangement, sequence reads were collapsed and filtered. For each sample, productive Simpson clonality was calculated by taking the square root of Simpson's diversity index across productive rearrangements. Drawn from immuneACCESS, this table holds only the in-frame rearrangements with V and J called that TCRdb kept. Clones are partly lost; checked studies trace under half to an unresolved V gene and leave the rest unexplained. V, J and clone size are taken as reported in that table, and D and trimming were inferred from the DNA itself. This sample lists some 260,000 clones; nearly 90% were detected once. The ten top clones hold roughly 3.1% of the sample.

The chain links TRBV7-9 with TRBJ1-2, and TRBD1 may be the D gene, going by 5 matching bases. Sequences were obtained from peripheral blood. The clonotype was recovered from a man between 18 and 35 years old with active or convalescent COVID-19. The DNA sequence is TGTGCCAGCAGCCGTGTCGGTGGGGCCGCTGGGTATGGCTACACCTTC. It specifies CASSRVGGAAGYGYTF.